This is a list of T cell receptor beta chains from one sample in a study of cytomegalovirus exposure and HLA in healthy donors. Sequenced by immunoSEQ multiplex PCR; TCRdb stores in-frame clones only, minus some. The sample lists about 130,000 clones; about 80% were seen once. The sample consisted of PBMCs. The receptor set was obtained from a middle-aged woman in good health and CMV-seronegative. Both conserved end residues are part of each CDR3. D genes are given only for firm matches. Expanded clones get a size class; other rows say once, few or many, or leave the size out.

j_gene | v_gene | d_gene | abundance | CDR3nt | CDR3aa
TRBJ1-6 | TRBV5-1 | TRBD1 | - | TGCGCCAGCAGGCCAACAGGGGGCGATTCACCCCTCCACTTT | CASRPTGGDSPLHF
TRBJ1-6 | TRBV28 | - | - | TGTGCCAGTCTTCAGGGCCTTAATTCACCCCTCCACTTT | CASLQGLNSPLHF
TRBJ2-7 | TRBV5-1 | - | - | TGCGCCAGTTCGGAAGGGGGCTACGAGCAGTACTTC | CASSEGGYEQYF
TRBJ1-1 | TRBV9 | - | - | TGTGCCAGCAGCTCTACAGGGTCGGACACTGAAGCTTTCTTT | CASSSTGSDTEAFF
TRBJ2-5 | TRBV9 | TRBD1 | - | TGTGCCAGCAGCGTAGGCCGGGACAGGGTTGGGACCCAGTACTTC | CASSVGRDRVGTQYF
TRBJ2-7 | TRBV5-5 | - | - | TGTGCCAGCAGCTTTGCCGTGGGCACCTACGAGCAGTACTTC | CASSFAVGTYEQYF
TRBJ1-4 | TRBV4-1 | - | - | TGCGCCAGCAGCCAAGACCTTGACAGGCAACTAACTAATGAAAAACTGTTTTTT | CASSQDLDRQLTNEKLFF
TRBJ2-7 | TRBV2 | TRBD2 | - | TGTGCCAGCAGCCCTAGCGGGAAGTACGAGCAGTACTTC | CASSPSGKYEQYF
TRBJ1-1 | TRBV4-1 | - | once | TGCGCCAGCAGCCAAGATGAGAGGAACACTGAAGCTTTCTTT | CASSQDERNTEAFF
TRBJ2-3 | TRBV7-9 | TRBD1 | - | TGTGCCAGCACCATCAAGGGGGCCTGGCGGCCCTCAGATACGCAGTATTTT | CASTIKGAWRPSDTQYF
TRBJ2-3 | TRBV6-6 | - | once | TGTGCCAGTTGGTCCCCGACAGCCACAGATACGCAGTATTTT | CASWSPTATDTQYF
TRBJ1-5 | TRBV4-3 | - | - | TGCGCCAGCAGCCAAGACTGGGGGCTAGGAAGTCAGCCCCAGCATTTT | CASSQDWGLGSQPQHF
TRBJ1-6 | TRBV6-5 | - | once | TGTGCCAGCAGCGACACTGGGGCTAATTCACCCCTCCACTTT | CASSDTGANSPLHF
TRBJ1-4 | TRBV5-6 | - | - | TGTGCCAGCAGCCGGCCGGGGGTCGGTGAAAAACTGTTTTTT | CASSRPGVGEKLFF
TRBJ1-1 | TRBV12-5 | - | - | TGTGCTAGTGGTTCGGCGCACAGGGTTGAGCGAGCTTTCTTT | CASGSAHRVERAFF
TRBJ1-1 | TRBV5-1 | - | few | TGCGCCAGCAGCTGGAGGACCGAGAACACTGAAGCTTTCTTT | CASSWRTENTEAFF
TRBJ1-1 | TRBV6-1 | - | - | TGTGCCAGCAAGGGAGGGGGTCCAAGTACTGAAGCTTTCTTT | CASKGGGPSTEAFF
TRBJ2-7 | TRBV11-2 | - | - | TGTGCCAGCAGCAACCCCCAGGGTGCCAACGAGCAGTACTTC | CASSNPQGANEQYF
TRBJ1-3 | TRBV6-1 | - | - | TGTGCCAGCAGTGGGGCAGGGTACTCTGGAAACACCATATATTTT | CASSGAGYSGNTIYF
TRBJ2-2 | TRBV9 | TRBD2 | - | TGTGCCAGCAGCTCCTCGATGATGGGGGGAGGGCGTTCCGGGGAGCTGTTTTTT | CASSSSMMGGGRSGELFF
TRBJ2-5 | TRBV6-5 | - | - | TGTGCCAGCAGTTATCACCGGGACAACCAAGAGACCCAGTACTTC | CASSYHRDNQETQYF
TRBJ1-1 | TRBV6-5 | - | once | TGTGCCAGCAGTCCTGCCCTCGGGGGGACTGAAGCTTTCTTT | CASSPALGGTEAFF
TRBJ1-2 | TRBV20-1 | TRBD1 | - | TGCAGTGCCGACAGGGGAGGAGGCTACACCTTC | CSADRGGGYTF
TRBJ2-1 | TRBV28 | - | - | TGTGCCAGCAGTTCGTATTCTACAGGGAGCTCCTACAATGAGCAGTTCTTC | CASSSYSTGSSYNEQFF
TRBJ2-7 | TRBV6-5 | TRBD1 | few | TGTGCCAGCAGCCGGGGCCGGGACAGCACCTACGAGCAGTACTTC | CASSRGRDSTYEQYF
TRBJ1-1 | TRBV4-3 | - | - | TGCGCCAGCAGCCTACGGCGCCAGGGGTCTGAAGCTTTCTTT | CASSLRRQGSEAFF
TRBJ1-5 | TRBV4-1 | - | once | TGCGCCAGCAGCCAAGATCGACAGCTTAGCAATCAGCCCCAGCATTTT | CASSQDRQLSNQPQHF
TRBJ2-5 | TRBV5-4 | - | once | TGTGCCAGCAGCTTGGGGGGTGTCAGGGAAGAGACCCAGTACTTC | CASSLGGVREETQYF
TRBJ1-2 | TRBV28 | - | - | TGTGCCAGCAGTACCACAGGGCGGGCTAACTATGGCTACACCTTC | CASSTTGRANYGYTF
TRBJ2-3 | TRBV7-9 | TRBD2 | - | TGTGCCAGCAGCTTGGCAGCGGGGGGGCCGACAGATACGCAGTATTTT | CASSLAAGGPTDTQYF
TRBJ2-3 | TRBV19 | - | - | TGTGCCAGCTCGACAATCAGGGTTTCAGATACGCAGTATTTT | CASSTIRVSDTQYF
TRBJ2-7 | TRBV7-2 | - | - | TGTGCCAGCAGCTCCTTTCACGAGCAGTACTTC | CASSSFHEQYF
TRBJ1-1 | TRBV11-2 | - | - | TGTGCCAGCAGTTCGACAGTTGAAGCTTTCTTT | CASSSTVEAFF
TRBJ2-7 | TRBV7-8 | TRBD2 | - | TGTGCCAGCAGCCCCGGGCGGGGGACGTACGAGCAGTACTTC | CASSPGRGTYEQYF
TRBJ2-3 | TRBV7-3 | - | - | TGTGCCAGCAGCTTGGGTCCCGGGCTAGCCGGGGATACGCAGTATTTT | CASSLGPGLAGDTQYF